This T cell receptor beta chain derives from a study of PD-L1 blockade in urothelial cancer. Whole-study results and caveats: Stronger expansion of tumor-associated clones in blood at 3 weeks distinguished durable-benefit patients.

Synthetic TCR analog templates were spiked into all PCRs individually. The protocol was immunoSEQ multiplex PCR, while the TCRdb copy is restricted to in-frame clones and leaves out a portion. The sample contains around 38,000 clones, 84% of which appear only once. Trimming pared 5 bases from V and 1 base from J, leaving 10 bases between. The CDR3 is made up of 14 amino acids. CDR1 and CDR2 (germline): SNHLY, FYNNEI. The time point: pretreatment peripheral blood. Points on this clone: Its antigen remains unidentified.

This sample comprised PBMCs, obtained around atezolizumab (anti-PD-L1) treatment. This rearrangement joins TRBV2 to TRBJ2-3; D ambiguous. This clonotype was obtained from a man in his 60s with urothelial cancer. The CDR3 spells CASSTGFRTDTQYF. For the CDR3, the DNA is TGTGCCAGCAGTACCGGGTTCCGCACAGATACGCAGTATTTT.